The TCR beta chain described here comes from a study of cytomegalovirus exposure and HLA in healthy donors. Broader study findings: Investigators reported about 160 TCR beta chains as tied to cytomegalovirus. A few of the chains that were CMV-associated were confirmed in vitro to be specific for CMV antigens. The dataset shows that most TCR sequences were rare, while some public TCRs occurred in many donors. According to a subsequent analysis, TCR clusters identified in the first cohort showed a tendency to co-occur across the approximately 110 validation repertoires.

TCRdb's table, derived via immunoSEQ multiplex PCR, lists solely in-frame clones and lacks some. The repertoire holds about 73,000 clones, roughly 89% seen once, with 3.8% in the top ten. As regards this clone: Its specificity is not known.

Germline V gene sequence: CDR1 SGHDT, CDR2 YYEEEE. The CDR3 has 13 amino acids. V was clipped by 0 bases and J by 11 bases, with 13 bases between them. The receptor's source is a woman younger than 35 in good health and CMV-seropositive. Sequenced input: PBMCs. The rearrangement links TRBV5-6 to TRBJ2-3; a possible D gene is TRBD1 (6 bases). The CDR3 DNA reads TGTGCCAGCAGCTTGGTCTCAGGGGAACGGCAGTATTTT. It translates to CASSLVSGERQYF.